The next 11 T cell receptor beta chains were all read from a single sample in a study of a mutant IDH1 vaccine in newly diagnosed glioma. These receptors' targets are unknown. Assay: immunoSEQ multiplex PCR; the TCRdb copy retains only in-frame clones and omits some. The sample gives some 27,000 clones, about four fifths of which show up once; around a sixth is in the top ten. This sample's time point: week 23, last vaccination. Each dose delivered 300 ug of mutant IDH1 20-mer peptide subcutaneously with imiquimod. Sequenced material: PBMCs, taken from a glioma patient whose treatment included an IDH1 peptide vaccine. All receptors come from a woman aged 25 to 39 with glioma.

CDR3 coding DNA: TGTGCCAGCAGTTTGTCCAACACCGGGGAGCTGTTTTTT. Protein: CASSLSNTGELFF. The chain uses TRBV6-5 and TRBJ2-2; D ambiguous. V was trimmed by 4 bases and J by 2 bases, leaving 5 bases between them. Per the germline V gene, CDR1 is MNHEY and CDR2 is SVGAGI. CDR3 length: 13 amino acids.

The chain has TRBV29-1 and TRBJ2-5, with a weak D call TRBD2 (7 bases). Per germline, CDR1 SQVTM and CDR2 ANQGSEA. The CDR3 consists of 13 residues. Trimming took off 2 bases at V and 7 bases at J, with 14 bases between the two ends. The DNA of the CDR3 is TGCAGCGTTGAAAAGGAAAGGGGGGGGACCCAGTACTTC. It specifies CSVEKERGGTQYF.

J is TRBJ1-4 and V is TRBV10-2, with D hard to call. Trimming pared 7 bases from V and 5 bases from J, leaving 8 bases between. Germline values: CDR1 WSHSY, CDR2 SAAADI. This CDR3 comprises 12 residues. This CDR3 is CASTGGNEKLFF. CDR3 bases: TGCGCCAGCACTGGCGGGAATGAAAAACTGTTTTTT.

V and J are TRBV5-1 and TRBJ1-1, with a possible D match to TRBD1 (5 bases). The CDR3 has 16 amino acids. CDR1 is SGHRS and CDR2 is YFSETQ in the germline V gene. Trimming removed 4 bases at V and 6 bases at J, with 22 bases between. CDR3 loop: CASSPARRGDYAEAFF. CDR3 nucleotide sequence: TGCGCCAGCAGCCCGGCTCGTAGGGGAGATTACGCTGAAGCTTTCTTT.

The rearrangement uses TRBV5-8 and TRBJ1-6; 7 bases agree with TRBD1. CDR1 is SGHTS and CDR2 is YDEGEE in the germline V gene. This CDR3 has 15 residues. V trimming: 4 bases; J trimming: 9 bases; junction bases outside the gene matches: 10. CDR3 in amino acids: CASSIRTGLTSPLHF. CDR3 coding DNA: TGTGCCAGCAGCATCCGGACAGGATTGACTTCACCCCTCCACTTT.

This clone came up a few times. The rearrangement links TRBV30 to TRBJ1-2; unclear D gene. V was pared by 3 bases and J by 5 bases, with 13 bases between. Germline lookup yields CDR1 GTSNPN and CDR2 SVGIG (reference sequence). This CDR3 region has 13 residues. CDR3 DNA sequence: TGTGCCTGGAGCGAGATGAGTGAATATGGCTACACCTTC. This sequence encodes CAWSEMSEYGYTF.

This clone was detected a few times. The chain joins TRBV29-1 to TRBJ1-2, with D possibly matching TRBD1 (5 bases). V was trimmed by 4 bases and J by 6 bases, leaving 9 bases between them. This CDR3 region has 11 residues. Germline CDR1 reads SQVTM; CDR2 reads ANQGSEA. Here the CDR3 DNA reads TGCAGCGTTGTTTGGGGGAATGGCTACACCTTC. Amino acid sequence: CSVVWGNGYTF.

The chain uses TRBV6-1 and TRBJ1-3; D remains unclear. Trimming took off 6 bases at V and 4 bases at J, with 13 bases between the two ends. This CDR3 has 14 amino acids. CDR1 MNHNS and CDR2 SASEGT come from the germline V gene. CDR3 in amino acids: CASRKDRQGNTIYF. The CDR3, as DNA: TGTGCCAGCAGAAAGGACCGTCAAGGAAACACCATATATTTT.

This CDR3 is CASVLAVSTDTQYF. CDR3 nucleotides: TGCGCCAGTGTCCTAGCGGTGAGCACAGATACGCAGTATTTT. The J gene is TRBJ2-3, the V gene TRBV5-1; 7 bases line up with TRBD2. From germline, CDR1 is SGHRS and CDR2 YFSETQ. The V and J ends lost 8 bases and 0 bases, in that order; junction bases with no gene match: 6. This CDR3 comprises 14 residues.

The chain carries TRBV2 and TRBJ2-5, with TRBD1 matching over 10 bases. Germline CDR1 SNHLY, CDR2 FYNNEI. This CDR3 spans 15 amino acids. Unmatched junction bases numbered 6, after V lost 6 bases and J lost 2 bases. This chain's CDR3 is CASRVDRGRQETQYF. CDR3 sequence (DNA): TGTGCCAGCAGAGTCGACAGGGGGCGGCAAGAGACCCAGTACTTC.

CDR3 coding DNA: TGTGCCAGCAGTGAAGCGCTGGCGCCGGGGCCTACCTACGAGCAGTACTTC. Encoded protein: CASSEALAPGPTYEQYF. J is TRBJ2-7 and V is TRBV2; D is tentatively TRBD1 or TRBD2 (5 bases each). Per the germline V gene, CDR1 is SNHLY and CDR2 is FYNNEI. This CDR3 region has 17 residues. The V gene lost 0 bases and the J gene lost 2 bases, with 17 bases spanning the gap.